The rows below give T cell receptor beta chains drawn from one sample of a study of T cell changes during pregnancy in multiple sclerosis. Method: immunoSEQ multiplex PCR; TCRdb's copy keeps in-frame clones and lacks some. The table records roughly 110,000 clones, just under 95% of them present only once. This material consisted of peripheral blood, taken after pregnancy. These receptors were collected from a female donor with multiple sclerosis, enrolled in a pregnancy study. The CDR3 runs from the conserved cysteine through the conserved F or W. The order of the fields is J gene, V gene, D gene, clone size, CDR3 protein, CDR3 DNA. D genes are given only for firm matches. Not all rows give a size; the values are once, few, many and, for expanded clones, a class.

J: TRBJ1-1
V: TRBV10-3
D: -
size: -
CDR3: CAISEQFSGTEAFF
DNA: TGTGCCATCAGTGAGCAGTTCAGCGGCACTGAAGCTTTCTTT

J: TRBJ2-7
V: TRBV6-1
D: TRBD2
size: -
CDR3: CASSSPGGYEQYF
DNA: TGTGCCAGCAGCTCCCCGGGGGGGTACGAGCAGTACTTC

J: TRBJ1-1
V: TRBV5-4
D: -
size: once
CDR3: CASSLGGLRNTEAFF
DNA: TGTGCCAGCAGCTTGGGGGGCCTCAGGAACACTGAAGCTTTCTTT

J: TRBJ2-7
V: TRBV6-6
D: -
size: -
CDR3: CASSYRRGDTSNEQYF
DNA: TGTGCCAGCAGTTACCGTCGTGGGGATACTAGCAACGAGCAGTACTTC

J: TRBJ2-1
V: TRBV6-4
D: -
size: -
CDR3: CASKLDRLGDEQFF
DNA: TGTGCCAGCAAGTTAGACAGGCTTGGCGATGAGCAGTTCTTC

J: TRBJ1-2
V: TRBV7-9
D: -
size: -
CDR3: CASSSQVYGYTF
DNA: TGTGCCAGCAGCTCACAGGTCTATGGCTACACCTTC

J: TRBJ1-1
V: TRBV7-9
D: -
size: -
CDR3: CASRGDGTEAFF
DNA: TGTGCCAGCCGCGGGGACGGCACTGAAGCTTTCTTT

J: TRBJ2-2
V: TRBV4-2
D: -
size: few
CDR3: CASSQRGFNTGELFF
DNA: TGTGCCAGCAGCCAAAGGGGCTTCAACACCGGGGAGCTGTTTTTT

J: TRBJ2-3
V: TRBV10-3
D: -
size: -
CDR3: CAISALALTDTQYF
DNA: TGTGCCATCAGTGCCCTAGCCCTCACAGATACGCAGTATTTT

J: TRBJ2-7
V: TRBV7-3
D: TRBD1
size: -
CDR3: CASSAGSGQGNYEQYF
DNA: TGTGCCAGCAGCGCTGGGTCGGGACAGGGGAACTACGAGCAGTACTTC